This T cell receptor beta chain was documented in a study of shared clonotypes between healthy human individuals. Whole-study findings and limits: Only blood was sampled, and tissue TCR repertoires likely differ from blood ones.

The donor population consisted of healthy HIV-negative adults with no recent acute infections or vaccinations. Across several immunoSEQ plates, the genomic DNA of each subset was split evenly. Sequencing was performed with immunoSEQ multiplex PCR; in TCRdb, only in-frame clones are kept and a portion is missing. This table holds approximately 460,000 clones, 75% to 80% found once. Germline assignment: CDR1 SGHTA and CDR2 FQGTGA. The CDR3 is 18 residues long. V lost 5 bases to trimming and J lost 5 bases; unmatched junction nucleotides: 18. As concerns this clone: The antigen is undetermined.

The sequencing sample was made of PBMCs. The gene calls are TRBV7-3 and TRBJ2-7, with TRBD2 matching over 10 bases. This clonotype was obtained from a woman in her thirties or forties in good health. Some clones in this sample may be carry-over from other donors' samples. The CDR3 reads CASSRFGHDIAGGNEQYF. CDR3 coding DNA: TGTGCCAGCAGCCGGTTTGGACACGACATAGCGGGAGGAAACGAGCAGTACTTC.